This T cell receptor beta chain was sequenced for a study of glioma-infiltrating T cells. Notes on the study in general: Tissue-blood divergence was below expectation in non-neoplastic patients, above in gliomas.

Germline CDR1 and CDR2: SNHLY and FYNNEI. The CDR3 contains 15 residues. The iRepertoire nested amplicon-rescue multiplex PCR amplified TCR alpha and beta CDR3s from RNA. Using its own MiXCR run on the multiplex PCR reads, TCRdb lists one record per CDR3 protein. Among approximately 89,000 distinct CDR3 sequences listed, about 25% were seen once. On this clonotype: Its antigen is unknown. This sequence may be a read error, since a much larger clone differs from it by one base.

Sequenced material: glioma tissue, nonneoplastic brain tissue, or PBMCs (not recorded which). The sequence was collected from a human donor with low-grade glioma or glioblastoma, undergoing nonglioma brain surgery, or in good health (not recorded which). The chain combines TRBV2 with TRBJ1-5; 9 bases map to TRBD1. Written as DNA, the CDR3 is TGTGCCGGCAGCAAGGACAGGGGAAAGAATCAGCCCCAGCATTTT. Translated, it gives CAGSKDRGKNQPQHF.